Below are 20 T cell receptor beta chains sequenced from a single sample in a study of cytomegalovirus exposure and HLA in healthy donors. The assay was immunoSEQ multiplex PCR, and TCRdb's table has in-frame clones only and misses some. The top ten clones hold about 12% of a sample with about 250,000 clones, more than 85% of them seen once. The specimen sequenced was PBMCs. Receptors were obtained from a man aged 18 to 35 in good health and CMV-seropositive.

The rearrangement links TRBV28 to TRBJ1-2; 10 bases map to TRBD1. V lost 8 bases, J lost 12 bases, and 18 bases stayed unmatched. CDR1 MDHEN and CDR2 SYDVKM come from the germline V gene. The CDR3 contains 15 residues. For the CDR3, the DNA is TGTGCCAGCCGAGAGACAGGGGGCGCCAGGGCCTCCCACACCTTC. It translates to CASRETGGARASHTF.

The V call is TRBV30, the J call TRBJ1-1; no clear D. Per germline, CDR1 GTSNPN and CDR2 SVGIG (reference sequence). Trimming took off 1 base at V and 8 bases at J, with 11 bases between the two ends. The CDR3 consists of 12 residues. CDR3 DNA: TGTGCCTGGAGTGCGGCAGGAGGCGAAGCTTTCTTT. Its translation is CAWSAAGGEAFF.

The chain recombines TRBV5-1 with TRBJ2-2, with a possible D match to TRBD2 (6 bases). The CDR3 totals 14 residues. V was cut by 6 bases and J by 5 bases, with 14 bases left in between. CDR1 is SGHRS and CDR2 is YFSETQ in the germline V gene. DNA for the CDR3: TGCGCCAGCAAAAAGAGGGAGGCGACCGGGGAGCTGTTTTTT. Translation gives CASKKREATGELFF.

This rearrangement joins TRBV28 to TRBJ2-7; D not certain. The ends were cut back, 6 bases at V and 3 bases at J, with 6 bases in the middle. CDR1 is MDHEN, CDR2 SYDVKM, per germline. CDR3 size: 11 residues. In nucleotides, the CDR3 is TGTGCCAGCAGGTCATACTACGAGCAGTACTTC. This codes for CASRSYYEQYF. The whole variable domain, remainder taken from reference TRBV28 and TRBJ2-7, is DVKVTQSSRYLVKRTGEKVFLECVQDMDHENMFWYRQDPGLGLRLIYFSYDVKMKEKGDIPEGYSVSREKKERFSLILESASTNQTSMYLCASRSYYEQYFGPGTRLTVT.

V is TRBV10-3 and J is TRBJ1-2; maybe TRBD1 (5 bases). Trimming removed 3 bases from V and 5 bases from J, with 13 bases in between. Germline V gene data show CDR1 as ENHRY and CDR2 as SYGVKD. This CDR3 has 14 residues. CDR3 DNA sequence: TGTGCCATCAGTGACCACCGGGACGGTTATGGCTACACCTTC. Translation gives CAISDHRDGYGYTF.

The rearrangement uses TRBV5-1 and TRBJ2-7; 7 bases align to TRBD2. Trimming at V came to 4 bases and at J to 7 bases, leaving 8 bases not matched to a gene. In germline, CDR1 is SGHRS, CDR2 YFSETQ. The CDR3 totals 13 residues. The CDR3 DNA reads as TGCGCCAGCAGCCCTGAGCGGGGCCTAGAGCAGTACTTC. Its protein is CASSPERGLEQYF.

The chain is built from TRBV4-1 and TRBJ2-1; weak D call: TRBD2 (5 bases). Trimming cost V 1 base and J 8 bases, with 15 bases left between them. CDR1 is MGHRA, CDR2 YSYEKL, per germline. The CDR3 consists of 15 residues. In DNA form, the CDR3 reads TGCGCCAGCAGCCAAGTCGGGCTAGCAGTCCATGAGCAGTTCTTC. Translating it yields CASSQVGLAVHEQFF.

This chain connects TRBV18 to TRBJ2-5; unclear D gene. V was clipped by 4 bases and J by 1 base, with 7 bases between them. This CDR3 spans 13 amino acids. CDR1 KGHSH and CDR2 LQKENI come from the germline V gene. CDR3 bases: TGTGCCAGCTCACTTAATCCCCAAGAGACCCAGTACTTC. Translating it yields CASSLNPQETQYF. The full variable domain, with the rest looked up from reference TRBV18 and TRBJ2-5, is NAGVMQNPRHLVRRRGQEARLRCSPMKGHSHVYWYRQLPEEGLKFMVYLQKENIIDESGMPKERFSAEFPKEGPSILRIQQVVRGDSAAYFCASSLNPQETQYFGPGTRLLVL.

The rearrangement uses TRBV2 and TRBJ2-3, with D possibly called TRBD1 or TRBD2 (6 bases each). Germline CDR1 reads SNHLY; CDR2 reads FYNNEI. This CDR3 contains 15 residues. Trimming removed 5 bases from V and 3 bases from J, with 15 bases in between. The CDR3 is CASSTGQGRTDTQYF. The CDR3 nucleotides read TGTGCCAGCAGTACGGGGCAGGGGAGGACAGATACGCAGTATTTT.

The chain recombines TRBV5-5 with TRBJ2-7, with D perhaps TRBD2 (5 bases). CDR3 size: 15 residues. The V gene lost 2 bases and the J gene lost 5 bases, with 17 bases spanning the gap. Germline values: CDR1 SGHKS, CDR2 YYEKEE (reference sequence). CDR3 sequence reads: CASSFIGNPGDEQYF. As DNA, the CDR3 is TGTGCCAGCAGCTTCATCGGGAACCCCGGGGACGAGCAGTACTTC. The variable domain in full, completed from reference TRBV5-5 and TRBJ2-7, reads DAGVTQSPTHLIKTRGQQVTLRCSPISGHKSVSWYQQVLGQGPQFIFQYYEKEERGRGNFPDRFSARQFPNYSSELNVNALLLGDSALYLCASSFIGNPGDEQYFGPGTRLTVT.

The J gene is TRBJ2-7, the V gene TRBV5-4, with unresolved D. The CDR3 has 12 amino acids. CDR1 is SGHNT, CDR2 YYREEE, per germline (reference sequence). V lost 1 base and J 6 bases, leaving 8 bases between the germline ends. CDR3 region: CASSLSHREQYF. The CDR3 bases are TGTGCCAGCAGCTTGTCGCATCGCGAGCAGTACTTC.

CDR3 loop: CASSEAGRRGELFF. DNA of the CDR3: TGTGCCAGCAGTGAAGCGGGCCGAAGGGGGGAGCTGTTTTTT. The rearrangement uses TRBV6-1 and TRBJ2-2; D call uncertain. V was pared by 0 bases and J by 8 bases, with 10 bases between. This CDR3 is 14 amino acids long. Per the germline V gene, CDR1 is MNHNS and CDR2 is SASEGT.

This clone was detected once. The chain couples TRBV30 to TRBJ2-2, with D tentatively TRBD1 or TRBD2 (5 bases each). CDR3 length: 14 amino acids. Per germline, CDR1 GTSNPN and CDR2 SVGIG (reference sequence). With 3 bases removed from V and 6 bases from J, the gap between germline ends came to 14 bases. The CDR3 nucleotides are TGTGCCTGGAGCCGGGGACCAGCCGCCGGGGAGCTGTTTTTT. Amino acids: CAWSRGPAAGELFF.

The CDR3 nucleotides are TGCGCCAGCAGCGTAACAGGGGGCGGTAACTATGGCTACACCTTC. Protein sequence: CASSVTGGGNYGYTF. The chain couples TRBV5-1 to TRBJ1-2; 9 bases agree with TRBD1. V shed 4 bases and J 1 base; nucleotides not matched to a gene: 5. Germline V CDR1 and CDR2: SGHRS, YFSETQ. The CDR3 is 15 amino acids.

The chain joins TRBV7-2 to TRBJ2-2; D is ambiguous. This CDR3 has 16 residues. The V gene lost 2 bases and the J gene lost 1 base, with 11 bases spanning the gap. Germline lookup yields CDR1 SGHTA and CDR2 FQGNSA. The CDR3 protein is CASSLFGGLNTGELFF. The CDR3 nucleotides read TGTGCCAGCAGCTTATTCGGCGGATTGAACACCGGGGAGCTGTTTTTT.

This chain links TRBV10-1 with TRBJ2-1, with TRBD2 as a possible D gene (6 bases). The CDR3 extends over 16 amino acids. Germline V gene lookup returns CDR1 WNHNN and CDR2 SYGVQD (reference sequence). V was shortened by 1 base and J by 5 bases, with 15 bases between the two germline ends. The CDR3 region is CASSELLEGVDNEQFF. CDR3 DNA sequence: TGCGCCAGCAGTGAGTTGTTGGAGGGAGTCGACAATGAGCAGTTCTTC.

The chain joins TRBV28 to TRBJ2-7; TRBD1 matches 7 bases. The CDR3 has 16 amino acids. Trimming at V came to 6 bases and at J to 1 base, leaving 12 bases not matched to a gene. Germline assignment: CDR1 MDHEN and CDR2 SYDVKM. The CDR3 bases are TGTGCCAGCAGGGGCCTATCCCGGACAGGATCCTACGAGCAGTACTTC. Its translation is CASRGLSRTGSYEQYF.

The chain recombines TRBV27 with TRBJ2-5; TRBD1 is a possible D gene (6 bases). V shed 1 base and J shed 5 bases, with 8 bases lying between them. The CDR3 length is 13 residues. In germline, CDR1 is MNHEY, CDR2 SMNVEV (reference sequence). CDR3 amino acids: CASSLYREETQYF. The DNA of the CDR3 is TGTGCCAGCAGTTTATACAGGGAGGAGACCCAGTACTTC.

This rearrangement joins TRBV2 to TRBJ1-2, with a possible D match to TRBD1 (5 bases). The V end lost 7 bases, the J end lost 7 bases, and 16 bases lay between the germline ends. Per germline, CDR1 SNHLY and CDR2 FYNNEI. The CDR3 length is 13 residues. Here the CDR3 reads CASTTSGLGGYTF. The CDR3 DNA sequence: TGTGCCAGCACGACTTCAGGGCTGGGTGGCTACACCTTC.

The V call is TRBV7-9, the J call TRBJ1-5; D may be TRBD1 (6 bases). The CDR3 sequence is 14 residues long. The germline V and J ends were trimmed by 6 bases and 3 bases, with 12 bases remaining between them. Germline V gene data show CDR1 as SEHNR and CDR2 as FQNEAQ (reference sequence). The CDR3 bases are TGTGCCAGCAGTTTCGGACAGCCCAATCAGCCCCAGCATTTT. It translates to CASSFGQPNQPQHF. Full variable domain (rest looked up from reference TRBV7-9 and TRBJ1-5): DTGVSQNPRHKITKRGQNVTFRCDPISEHNRLYWYRQTLGQGPEFLTYFQNEAQLEKSRLLSDRFSAERPKGSFSTLEIQRTEQGDSAMYLCASSFGQPNQPQHFGDGTRLSIL.